What follows describes a single T cell receptor (beta chain). Its antigen remains unknown. Chemo-refractory metastatic non-small-cell lung cancer patients underwent focal radiation alongside CTLA-4 blockade with ipilimumab. Between the trimmed V and J ends, which lost 0 bases and 5 bases, there was a span of 7 bases. Germline V gene lookup returns CDR1 MNHEY and CDR2 SVGAGI. This CDR3 has 13 amino acids. Assay used: immunoSEQ multiplex PCR; TCRdb lists only in-frame clones, some missing. Of more than 100,000 clones listed, 80% to 90% are singletons. The sample belongs to a study of radiotherapy plus CTLA-4 blockade in lung cancer. Looking at the study overall: Among all patients, 15% to 20% showed objective responses, while roughly 30% had disease control. Study results and limitations: The best predictor of response was reported to be early blood T cell clone dynamics, with interferon-beta. TCR clones originating in tumors grew in number in blood after radiotherapy plus ipilimumab.

This receptor was obtained from a human donor with non-small cell lung cancer that progressed on radiotherapy plus ipilimumab. The specimen was peripheral blood, collected from a patient treated with radiotherapy plus ipilimumab. This chain joins TRBV6-5 and TRBJ2-5; D ambiguous. For the CDR3, the DNA is TGTGCCAGCAGTTACTCCTACGGGGAGACCCAGTACTTC. Translated: CASSYSYGETQYF.